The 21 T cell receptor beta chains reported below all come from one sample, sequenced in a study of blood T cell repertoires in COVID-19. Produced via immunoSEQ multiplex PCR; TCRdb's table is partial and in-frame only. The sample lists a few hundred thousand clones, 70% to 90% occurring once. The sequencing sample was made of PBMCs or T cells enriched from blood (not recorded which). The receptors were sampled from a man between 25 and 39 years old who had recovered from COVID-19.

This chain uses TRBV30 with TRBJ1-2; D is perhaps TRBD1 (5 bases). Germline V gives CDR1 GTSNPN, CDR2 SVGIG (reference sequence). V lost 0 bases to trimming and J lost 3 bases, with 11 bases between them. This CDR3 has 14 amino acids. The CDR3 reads CAWSVGAVYYGYTF. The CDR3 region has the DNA TGTGCCTGGAGTGTAGGGGCCGTTTACTATGGCTACACCTTC.

DNA of the CDR3: TGTGCCAGCAGTTACCGCGGGACAGCCTTCGAGCAGTACTTC. It specifies CASSYRGTAFEQYF. The chain uses TRBV6-5 and TRBJ2-7; perhaps TRBD1 as D (7 bases). The CDR3 length is 14 residues. The ends were cut back, 2 bases at V and 6 bases at J, with 14 bases in the middle. Germline V gene lookup returns CDR1 MNHEY and CDR2 SVGAGI.

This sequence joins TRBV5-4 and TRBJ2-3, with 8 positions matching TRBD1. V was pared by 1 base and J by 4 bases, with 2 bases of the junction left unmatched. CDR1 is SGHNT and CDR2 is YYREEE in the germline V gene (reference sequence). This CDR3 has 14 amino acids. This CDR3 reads CASSLKQGADTQYF. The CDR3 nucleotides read TGTGCCAGCAGCTTGAAACAGGGGGCAGATACGCAGTATTTT. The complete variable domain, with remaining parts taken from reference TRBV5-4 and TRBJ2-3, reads ETGVTQSPTHLIKTRGQQVTLRCSSQSGHNTVSWYQQALGQGPQFIFQYYREEENGRGNFPPRFSGLQFPNYSSELNVNALELDDSALYLCASSLKQGADTQYFGPGTRLTVL.

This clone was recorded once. The CDR3 sequence: CASSPRAAGGAYEQYF. The DNA of the CDR3 is TGTGCCAGCTCACCACGGGCGGCAGGGGGCGCTTACGAGCAGTACTTC. The genes are TRBV18 and TRBJ2-7; 8 positions agree with TRBD1. Germline V gene data show CDR1 as KGHSH and CDR2 as LQKENI. The length of the CDR3 is 16 residues. The junction had 9 bases not matched to a gene; V was cut back by 1 base and J by 4 bases.

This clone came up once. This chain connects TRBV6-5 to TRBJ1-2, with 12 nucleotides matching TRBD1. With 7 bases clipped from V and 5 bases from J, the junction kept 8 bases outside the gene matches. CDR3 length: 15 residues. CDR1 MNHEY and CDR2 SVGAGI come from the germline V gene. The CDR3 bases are TGTGCCAGCAATCCGGGACAGGGGGCATGGTATGGCTACACCTTC. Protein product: CASNPGQGAWYGYTF.

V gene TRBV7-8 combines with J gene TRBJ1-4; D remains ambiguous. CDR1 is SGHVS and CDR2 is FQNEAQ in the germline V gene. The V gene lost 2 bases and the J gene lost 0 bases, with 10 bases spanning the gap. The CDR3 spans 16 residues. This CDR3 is CASSLRHPATNEKLFF. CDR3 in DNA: TGTGCCAGCAGCTTACGACACCCTGCAACTAATGAAAAACTGTTTTTT.

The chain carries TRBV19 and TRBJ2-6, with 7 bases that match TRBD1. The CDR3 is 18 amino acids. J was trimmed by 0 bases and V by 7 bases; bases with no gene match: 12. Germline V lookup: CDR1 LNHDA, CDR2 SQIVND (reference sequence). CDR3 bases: TGTGCCAGTACCATGACCGGGACAGTACTCTCTGGGGCCAACGTCCTGACTTTC. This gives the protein CASTMTGTVLSGANVLTF.

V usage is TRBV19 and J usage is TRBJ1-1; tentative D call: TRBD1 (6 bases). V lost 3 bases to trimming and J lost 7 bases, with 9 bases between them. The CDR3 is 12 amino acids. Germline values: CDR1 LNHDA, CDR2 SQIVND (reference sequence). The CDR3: CASSIRGGEAFF. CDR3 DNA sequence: TGTGCCAGTAGTATCAGGGGTGGTGAAGCTTTCTTT. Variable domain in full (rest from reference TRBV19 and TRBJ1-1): DGGITQSPKYLFRKEGQNVTLSCEQNLNHDAMYWYRQDPGQGLRLIYYSQIVNDFQKGDIAEGYSVSREKKESFPLTVTSAQKNPTAFYLCASSIRGGEAFFGQGTRLTVV.

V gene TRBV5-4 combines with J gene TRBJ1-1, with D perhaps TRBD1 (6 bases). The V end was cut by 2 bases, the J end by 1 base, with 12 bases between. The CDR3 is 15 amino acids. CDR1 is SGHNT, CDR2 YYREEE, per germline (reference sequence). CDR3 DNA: TGTGCCAGCAGCTTTGGGGGACACGAGAACACTGAAGCTTTCTTT. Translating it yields CASSFGGHENTEAFF.

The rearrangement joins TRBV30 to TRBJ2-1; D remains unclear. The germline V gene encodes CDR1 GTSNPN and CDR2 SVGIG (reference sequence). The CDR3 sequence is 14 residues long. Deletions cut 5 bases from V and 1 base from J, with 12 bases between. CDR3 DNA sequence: TGTGCCTGGGCCTTAGAGGTGTCCTACAATGAGCAGTTCTTC. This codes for CAWALEVSYNEQFF.

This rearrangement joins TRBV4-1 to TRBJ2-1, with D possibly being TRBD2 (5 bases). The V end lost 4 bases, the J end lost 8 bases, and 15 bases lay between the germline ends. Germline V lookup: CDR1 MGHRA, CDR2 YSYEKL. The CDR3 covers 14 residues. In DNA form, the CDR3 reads TGCGCCAGCAGCCTGCAAACTTCGAGGGATGAGCAGTTCTTC. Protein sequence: CASSLQTSRDEQFF.

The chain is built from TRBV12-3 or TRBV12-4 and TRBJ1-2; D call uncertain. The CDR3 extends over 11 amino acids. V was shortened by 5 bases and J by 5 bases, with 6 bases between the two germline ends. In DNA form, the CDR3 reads TGTGCCAGCAGTAACAGATATGGCTACACCTTC. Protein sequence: CASSNRYGYTF.

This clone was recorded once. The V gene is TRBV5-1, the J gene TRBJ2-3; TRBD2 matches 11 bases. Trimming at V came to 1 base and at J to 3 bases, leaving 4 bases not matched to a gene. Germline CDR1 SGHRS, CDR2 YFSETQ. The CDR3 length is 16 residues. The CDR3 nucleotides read TGCGCCAGCAGCTTGACTAGCGGGGGAGTGACAGATACGCAGTATTTT. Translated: CASSLTSGGVTDTQYF.

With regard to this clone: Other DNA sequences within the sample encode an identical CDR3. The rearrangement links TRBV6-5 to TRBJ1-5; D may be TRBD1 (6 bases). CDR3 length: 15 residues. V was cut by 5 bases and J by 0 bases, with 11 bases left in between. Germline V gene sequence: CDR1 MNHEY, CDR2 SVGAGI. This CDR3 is CASSNTGNSNQPQHF. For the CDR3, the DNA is TGTGCCAGCAGTAATACAGGGAATAGCAATCAGCCCCAGCATTTT.

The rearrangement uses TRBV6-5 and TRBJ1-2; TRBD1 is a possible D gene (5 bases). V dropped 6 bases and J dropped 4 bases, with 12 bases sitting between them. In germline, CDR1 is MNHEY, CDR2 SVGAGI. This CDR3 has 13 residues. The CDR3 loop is CASSAGNRYGYTF. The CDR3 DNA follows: TGTGCCAGCAGCGCAGGGAACCGCTATGGCTACACCTTC.

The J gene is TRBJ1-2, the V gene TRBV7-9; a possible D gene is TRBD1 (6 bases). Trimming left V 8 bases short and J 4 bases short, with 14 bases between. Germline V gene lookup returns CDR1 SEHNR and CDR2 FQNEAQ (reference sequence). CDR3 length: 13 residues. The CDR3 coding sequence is TGTGCCAGCGGACAGAGTAGTGCCTATGGCTACACCTTC. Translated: CASGQSSAYGYTF. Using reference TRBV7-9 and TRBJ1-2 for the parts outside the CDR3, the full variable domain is DTGVSQNPRHKITKRGQNVTFRCDPISEHNRLYWYRQTLGQGPEFLTYFQNEAQLEKSRLLSDRFSAERPKGSFSTLEIQRTEQGDSAMYLCASGQSSAYGYTFGSGTRLTVV.

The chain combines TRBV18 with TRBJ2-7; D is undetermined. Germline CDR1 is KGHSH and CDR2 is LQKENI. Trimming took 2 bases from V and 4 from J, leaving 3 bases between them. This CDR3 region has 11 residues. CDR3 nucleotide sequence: TGTGCCAGCTCACCAGAGTACGAGCAGTACTTC. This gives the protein CASSPEYEQYF. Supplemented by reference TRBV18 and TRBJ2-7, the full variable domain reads NAGVMQNPRHLVRRRGQEARLRCSPMKGHSHVYWYRQLPEEGLKFMVYLQKENIIDESGMPKERFSAEFPKEGPSILRIQQVVRGDSAAYFCASSPEYEQYFGPGTRLTVT.

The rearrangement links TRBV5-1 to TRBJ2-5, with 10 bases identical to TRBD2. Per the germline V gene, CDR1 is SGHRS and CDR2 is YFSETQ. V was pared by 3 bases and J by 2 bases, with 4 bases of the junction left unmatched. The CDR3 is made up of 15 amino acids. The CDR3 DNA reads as TGCGCCAGCAGCTCAGCGGGGGGGGCGCAAGAGACCCAGTACTTC. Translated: CASSSAGGAQETQYF.

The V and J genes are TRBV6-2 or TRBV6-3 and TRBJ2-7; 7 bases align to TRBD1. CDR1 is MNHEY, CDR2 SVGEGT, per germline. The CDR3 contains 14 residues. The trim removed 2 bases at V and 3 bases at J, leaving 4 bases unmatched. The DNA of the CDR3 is TGTGCCAGCAGTTACGGGACAGTTGACTACGAGCAGTACTTC. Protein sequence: CASSYGTVDYEQYF.

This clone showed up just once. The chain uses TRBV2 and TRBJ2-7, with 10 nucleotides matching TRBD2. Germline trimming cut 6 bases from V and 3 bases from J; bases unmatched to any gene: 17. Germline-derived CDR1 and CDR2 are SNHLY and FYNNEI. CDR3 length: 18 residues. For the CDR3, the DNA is TGTGCCAGCAGCGATACTAGCGGGGACTCCCTAAACAGCTACGAGCAGTACTTC. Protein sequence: CASSDTSGDSLNSYEQYF.

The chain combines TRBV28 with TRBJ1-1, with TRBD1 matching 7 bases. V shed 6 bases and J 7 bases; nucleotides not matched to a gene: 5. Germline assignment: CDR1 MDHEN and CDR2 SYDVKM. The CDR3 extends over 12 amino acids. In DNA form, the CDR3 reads TGTGCCAGCAGCTCCTACAGGGGTGAAGCTTTCTTT. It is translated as CASSSYRGEAFF.